These T cell receptor beta chains were read from a single sample in a study of beta chain features in type 1 diabetes. Sequencing was performed with immunoSEQ multiplex PCR; in TCRdb, only in-frame clones are kept and a portion is missing. The sample lists 350,000 to 450,000 clones, approximately 15% occurring once. The sample consisted of naive CD4+ T cells from blood. Source of these receptors: a man aged 30 to 39 in good health. The CDR3 runs from the conserved cysteine through the conserved F or W. Fields, in order: clone size, V gene, D gene, J gene, CDR3 protein, CDR3 DNA. The D gene is left open where the match is weak. Clone size is shown for a subset of rows, as once, few, many or a class of expanded clone.

few	TRBV4-1	TRBD1	TRBJ1-5	CASSQRQGAGSNQPQHF	TGCGCCAGCAGCCAACGTCAGGGGGCGGGAAGCAATCAGCCCCAGCATTTT
-	TRBV11-2	TRBD2	TRBJ2-3	CASSLDPLAVGTDTQYF	TGTGCCAGCAGCTTAGACCCCCTAGCGGTTGGCACAGATACGCAGTATTTT
few	TRBV27	TRBD1	TRBJ2-7	CASRRYGQGGYEQYF	TGTGCCAGCAGGAGATACGGACAGGGGGGGTACGAGCAGTACTTC
few	TRBV5-1	-	TRBJ1-4	CASSIQGPATNEKLFF	TGCGCCAGCAGCATACAGGGTCCGGCAACTAATGAAAAACTGTTTTTT
-	TRBV13	TRBD1	TRBJ2-1	CASSPGQGALNEQFF	TGTGCCAGCAGCCCCGGACAGGGGGCTCTGAATGAGCAGTTCTTC
few	TRBV30	-	TRBJ2-1	CAWMEGAGPSEQFF	TGTGCCTGGATGGAGGGAGCGGGTCCGTCAGAGCAGTTCTTC
-	TRBV7-9	-	TRBJ2-1	CASSLDRTNSYNEQFF	TGTGCCAGCAGCTTAGACAGGACGAACTCCTACAATGAGCAGTTCTTC
few	TRBV30	TRBD1	TRBJ2-2	CAWSVDRANTGELFF	TGTGCCTGGAGTGTTGACAGGGCGAACACCGGGGAGCTGTTTTTT
-	TRBV30	-	TRBJ2-5	CAWSDRETQYF	TGTGCCTGGAGCGACCGTGAGACCCAGTACTTC
few	TRBV25-1	-	TRBJ2-3	CASDGFVGGGTDTQYF	TGTGCCAGTGATGGATTTGTCGGGGGCGGGACAGATACGCAGTATTTT
-	TRBV30	-	TRBJ1-2	CAWRPVGGGYTF	TGTGCCTGGCGGCCCGTGGGCGGTGGCTACACCTTC
few	TRBV14	-	TRBJ1-6	CASSLQGINSPLHF	TGTGCCAGCAGCCTCCAGGGTATCAATTCACCCCTCCACTTT
-	TRBV5-1	TRBD2	TRBJ2-5	CASSLVAGDWYQETQYF	TGCGCCAGCAGCTTGGTAGCGGGGGATTGGTACCAAGAGACCCAGTACTTC
few	TRBV10-2	-	TRBJ2-5	CASSPEPSHLTQYF	TGCGCCAGCAGCCCCGAGCCTAGCCATTTGACCCAGTACTTC
few	TRBV9	-	TRBJ2-1	CASSVDPRSYNEQFF	TGTGCCAGCAGCGTAGACCCCCGCTCCTACAATGAGCAGTTCTTC
few	TRBV25-1	-	TRBJ2-3	CASTQRQSTDTQYF	TGTGCCAGCACCCAAAGACAGAGCACAGATACGCAGTATTTT
-	TRBV30	-	TRBJ2-1	CAWSYFGGRVNNEQFF	TGTGCCTGGAGTTACTTTGGCGGGCGGGTTAACAATGAGCAGTTCTTC
-	TRBV6-1	-	TRBJ2-1	CASSGGGTVMGEQFF	TGTGCCAGCAGTGGAGGAGGGACTGTCATGGGTGAGCAGTTCTTC
few	TRBV29-1	-	TRBJ1-3	CSVATSGNTIYF	TGCAGCGTTGCGACCTCTGGAAACACCATATATTTT
-	TRBV5-1	-	TRBJ2-2	CASSLDPGNTGELFF	TGCGCCAGCAGCTTGGATCCAGGGAACACCGGGGAGCTGTTTTTT
few	TRBV7-9	-	TRBJ1-1	CASSLAAGTTEAFF	TGTGCCAGCAGCTTAGCCGCGGGAACCACTGAAGCTTTCTTT
-	TRBV14	-	TRBJ1-1	CASSQEGRTAFF	TGTGCCAGCAGCCAAGAAGGCCGGACAGCTTTCTTT
-	TRBV7-9	TRBD1	TRBJ2-1	CASSPPGQGGQFF	TGTGCCAGCAGCCCCCCAGGACAGGGGGGGCAGTTCTTC
few	TRBV4-3	-	TRBJ2-1	CASSQDLIVSNNEQFF	TGCGCCAGCAGCCAAGACCTAATCGTTTCAAACAATGAGCAGTTCTTC
-	TRBV5-4	-	TRBJ1-1	CASSLGRTNTEAFF	TGTGCCAGCAGCTTAGGACGGACGAACACTGAAGCTTTCTTT
-	TRBV4-3	-	TRBJ1-2	CASSRGGGALYGYTF	TGCGCCAGCAGCCGCGGGGGTGGGGCCCTCTATGGCTACACCTTC
-	TRBV30	-	TRBJ2-4	CAWSLSGNIQYF	TGTGCCTGGAGTCTTTCGGGAAACATTCAGTACTTC